This is a list of T cell receptor beta chains from one sample in a study of T cells in localized non-small cell lung cancer. Clones were sequenced by immunoSEQ multiplex PCR, and TCRdb holds only the in-frame ones, with some missing. The data contain a few thousand clones, roughly a fifth of them seen just once; the ten biggest clones take up about an eighth. The material sequenced was lung tumor tissue, taken before any cancer treatment. The receptors stem from a man aged 40-75 years with stage I squamous cell lung carcinoma. Each CDR3 is given with its conserved first and last residue. A D gene is named only where the DNA matches it firmly. Only some rows state a clone size, as once, few, many or a class for expanded clones.

TRBJ2-5 | . | few | TRBV6-8 | CASSYRTRQETQYF | TGTGCCAGCAGTTACAGAACAAGACAAGAGACCCAGTACTTC
TRBJ1-1 | . | large | TRBV19 | CASSIVGQRGPEAFF | TGTGCCAGTAGTATAGTAGGGCAGCGAGGGCCTGAAGCTTTCTTT
TRBJ2-1 | . | few | TRBV5-1 | CASSPRNRAPYNEQFF | TGCGCCAGCAGCCCCCGGAACAGGGCCCCTTACAATGAGCAGTTCTTC
TRBJ1-1 | . | . | TRBV11-3 | CASSTNFGGTEAFF | TGTGCCAGCAGTACCAACTTCGGAGGCACTGAAGCTTTCTTT
TRBJ1-5 | . | . | TRBV11-3 | CASSLTLGHNQPQHF | TGTGCCAGCAGCTTAACGTTGGGGCACAATCAGCCCCAGCATTTT
TRBJ2-3 | TRBD2 | few | TRBV13 | CASSLVAGGATDTQYF | TGTGCCAGCAGCTTAGTAGCGGGAGGAGCCACAGATACGCAGTATTTT
TRBJ2-2 | TRBD1 | few | TRBV11-3 | CASSLDRGNTGELFF | TGTGCCAGCAGCTTGGACAGGGGGAACACCGGGGAGCTGTTTTTT
TRBJ2-5 | TRBD2 | . | TRBV19 | CASSAGLAGETQYF | TGTGCCAGTAGTGCCGGACTAGCGGGAGAGACCCAGTACTTC
TRBJ2-7 | TRBD2 | few | TRBV11-3 | CASSFGRGTDEQYF | TGTGCCAGCAGCTTTGGGCGGGGGACCGACGAGCAGTACTTC
TRBJ2-5 | . | few | TRBV11-3 | CASSLVRSEETQYF | TGTGCCAGCAGCTTAGTTAGGAGTGAGGAGACCCAGTACTTC
TRBJ2-7 | TRBD2 | . | TRBV19 | CASSTQAREAREQYF | TGTGCCAGTAGTACCCAGGCGCGGGAGGCCAGGGAGCAGTACTTC